This TCR beta chain was retrieved from a study of T cells after yellow fever vaccination. CDR3 length: 13 amino acids. Germline lookup yields CDR1 SGHTA and CDR2 FQGNSA. Trimming pared 3 bases from V and 1 base from J, leaving 7 bases between. TCRdb used MiXCR to reprocess the 5' RACE reads, holding one entry per CDR3 protein. The table includes under 300,000 distinct CDR3 sequences, 6.5% to 7.5% detected once. This clonotype has just a few counts. The clonotype comes from a man aged 30 to 45 who received the YFV17D yellow fever vaccine. This specimen consisted of CD4+ T cells sorted from PBMCs, obtained on the day of the yellow fever booster vaccination. The chain carries TRBV7-2 and TRBJ2-7; D uncertain. The CDR3 is CASSLYGSYEQYF. Written as DNA, the CDR3 is TGTGCCAGCAGCTTGTACGGATCCTACGAGCAGTACTTC.